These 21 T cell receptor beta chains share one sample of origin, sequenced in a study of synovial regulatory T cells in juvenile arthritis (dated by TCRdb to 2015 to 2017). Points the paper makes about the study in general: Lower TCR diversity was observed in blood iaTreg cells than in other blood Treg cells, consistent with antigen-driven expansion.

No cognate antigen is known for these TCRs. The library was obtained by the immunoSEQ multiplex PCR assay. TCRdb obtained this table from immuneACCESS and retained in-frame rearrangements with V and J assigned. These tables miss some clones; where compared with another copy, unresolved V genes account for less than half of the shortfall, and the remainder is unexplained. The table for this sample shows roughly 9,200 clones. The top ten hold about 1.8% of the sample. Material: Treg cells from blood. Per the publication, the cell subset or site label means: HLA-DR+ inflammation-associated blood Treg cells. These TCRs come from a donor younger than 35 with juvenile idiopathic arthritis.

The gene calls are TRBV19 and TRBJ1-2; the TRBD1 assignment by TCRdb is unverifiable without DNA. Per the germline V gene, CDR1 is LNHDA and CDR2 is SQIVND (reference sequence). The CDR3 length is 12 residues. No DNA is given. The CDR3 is CASSIRQEEYTF.

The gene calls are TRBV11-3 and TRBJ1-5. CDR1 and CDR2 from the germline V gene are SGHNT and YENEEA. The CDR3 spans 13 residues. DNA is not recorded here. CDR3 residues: CASSLSVNQPQHF.

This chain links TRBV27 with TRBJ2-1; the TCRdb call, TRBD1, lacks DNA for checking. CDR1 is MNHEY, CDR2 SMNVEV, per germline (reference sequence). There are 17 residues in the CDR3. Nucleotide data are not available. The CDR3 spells CASSRPIRDRAYNEQFF.

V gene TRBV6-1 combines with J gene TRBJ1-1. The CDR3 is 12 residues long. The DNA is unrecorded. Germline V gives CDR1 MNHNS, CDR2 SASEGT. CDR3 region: CASSEAVWEAFF.

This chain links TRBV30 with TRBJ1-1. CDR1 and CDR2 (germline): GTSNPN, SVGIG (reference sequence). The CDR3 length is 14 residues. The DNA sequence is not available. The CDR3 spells CACLGRGSGTEAFF.

The CDR3 is CASLILGTDTQYF. This chain uses TRBV2 with TRBJ2-3. Germline assignment: CDR1 SNHLY and CDR2 FYNNEI. The CDR3 length is 13 residues. DNA is not on record.

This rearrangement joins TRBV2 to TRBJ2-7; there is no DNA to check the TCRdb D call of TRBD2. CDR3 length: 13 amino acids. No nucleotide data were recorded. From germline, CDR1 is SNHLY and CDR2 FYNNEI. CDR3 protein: CASYDPGSYEQYF.

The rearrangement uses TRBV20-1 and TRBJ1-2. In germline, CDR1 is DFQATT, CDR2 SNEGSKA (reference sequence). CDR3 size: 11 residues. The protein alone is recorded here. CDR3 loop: CSARDGREETF.

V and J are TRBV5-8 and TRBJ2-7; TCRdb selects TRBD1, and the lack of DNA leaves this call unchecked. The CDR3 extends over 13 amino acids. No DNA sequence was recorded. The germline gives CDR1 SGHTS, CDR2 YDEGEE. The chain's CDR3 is CASSLTGHYEQYF.

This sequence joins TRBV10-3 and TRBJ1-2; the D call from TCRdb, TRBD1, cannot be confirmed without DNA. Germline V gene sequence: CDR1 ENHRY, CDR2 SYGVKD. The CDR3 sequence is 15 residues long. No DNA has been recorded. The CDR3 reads CAISESGPEPHGYTF.

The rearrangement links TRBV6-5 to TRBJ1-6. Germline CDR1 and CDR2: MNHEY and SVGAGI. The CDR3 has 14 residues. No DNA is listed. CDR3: CASSYAGKNSPLHF.

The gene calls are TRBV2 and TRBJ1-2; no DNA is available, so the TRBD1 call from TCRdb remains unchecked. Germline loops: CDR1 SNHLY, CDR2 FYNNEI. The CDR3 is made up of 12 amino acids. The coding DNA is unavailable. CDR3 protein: CASSEGLLGYTF.

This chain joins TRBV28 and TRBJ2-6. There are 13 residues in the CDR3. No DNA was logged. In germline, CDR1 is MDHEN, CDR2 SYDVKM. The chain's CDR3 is CASSLGGANVLTF.

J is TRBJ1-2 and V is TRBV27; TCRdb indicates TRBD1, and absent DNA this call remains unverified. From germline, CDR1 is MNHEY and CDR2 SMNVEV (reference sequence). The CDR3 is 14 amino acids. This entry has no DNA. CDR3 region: CASSFGGQGTPFTF.

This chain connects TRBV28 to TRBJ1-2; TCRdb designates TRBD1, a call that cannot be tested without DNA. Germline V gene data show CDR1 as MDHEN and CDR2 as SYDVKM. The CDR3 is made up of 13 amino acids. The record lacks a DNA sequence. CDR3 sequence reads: CASGPSLGYGYTF.

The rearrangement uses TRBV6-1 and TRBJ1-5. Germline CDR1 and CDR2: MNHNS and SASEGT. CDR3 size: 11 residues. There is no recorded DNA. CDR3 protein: CASSEAEPQHF.

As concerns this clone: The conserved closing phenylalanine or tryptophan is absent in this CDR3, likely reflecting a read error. This CDR3 is CASIGQDAYNSPLHV. V gene TRBV6-1 combines with J gene TRBJ1-6. This CDR3 is 15 amino acids long. No DNA appears here. Germline V gene data show CDR1 as MNHNS and CDR2 as SASEGT.

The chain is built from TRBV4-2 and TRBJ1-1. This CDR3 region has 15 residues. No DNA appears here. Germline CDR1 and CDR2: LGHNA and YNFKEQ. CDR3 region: CASSKVMGGWTEAFF.

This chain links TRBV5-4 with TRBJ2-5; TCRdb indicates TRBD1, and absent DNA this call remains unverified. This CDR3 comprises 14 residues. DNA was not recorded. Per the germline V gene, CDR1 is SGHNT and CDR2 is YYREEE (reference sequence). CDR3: CASSGAGGLETQYF.

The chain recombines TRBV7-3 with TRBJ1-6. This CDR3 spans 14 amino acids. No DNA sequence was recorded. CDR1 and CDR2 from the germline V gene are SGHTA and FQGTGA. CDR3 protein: CASSSLRGVSPLHF.

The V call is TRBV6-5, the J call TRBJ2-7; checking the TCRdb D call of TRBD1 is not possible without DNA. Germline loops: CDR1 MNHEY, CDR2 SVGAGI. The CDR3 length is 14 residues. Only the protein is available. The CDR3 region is CASGPPGQTYEQYF.